This T cell receptor beta chain was recovered during a study of blood T cells in healthy people across ages. The wider study: Per two T cells, about one barcoded beta molecule was captured through template switching.

It was with a sample-barcoded 5' primer and a J-beta primer mix that a second PCR of roughly 7 to 12 cycles was run. Each cDNA molecule was tagged by a template-switch adaptor that had 12 random nucleotides. MiXCR was run by TCRdb on the 5' RACE reads, yielding one entry per CDR3 protein. The data contain roughly 830,000 distinct CDR3 sequences, approximately 67% of them singletons. This clonotype appeared a few times. The CDR3 is 12 residues long. Trimming took 7 bases from V and 1 from J, leaving 11 bases between them. The germline V gene encodes CDR1 DFQATT and CDR2 SNEGSKA (reference sequence). This clonotype was obtained from a man aged 30 to 39 in good health. The chain links TRBV20-1 to TRBJ2-7; D ambiguous. Sample: blood. CDR3: CSGNGPSYEQYF. CDR3 DNA sequence: TGCAGTGGTAATGGACCGTCCTACGAGCAGTACTTC.